This entry concerns a single TCR beta chain. Its target antigen remains unknown. Per-nucleotide qualities are absent, and no much larger clonotype sits a single base away. This specimen belongs to a study of PD-1 blockade in classical Hodgkin lymphoma (dated by TCRdb to 2020 to 2021). Background on the whole study: Nivolumab dosing was 3 mg/kg intravenously every 2 weeks, continuing until either disease progression or unacceptable toxicity. A peripheral blood immune signature of response to PD-1 blockade in classical Hodgkin lymphoma was defined using TCR beta sequencing and CyTOF.

Including cysteine and phenylalanine, the CDR3 has 12 amino acids. Only CDR3 DNA is held: 36 bases, read in frame from base 1. The germline V gene specifies MNHEY as CDR1 and SVGAGI as CDR2. Relative to germline, V is missing 11 bases and J is missing 7 bases, with 7 bases of the junction outside any gene match. What the study reported, not specific to this receptor: CD4+ but not CD8+ TCR diversity rose significantly by C4D1 (p=0.0027 vs p=0.16), most apparent in complete responders (p=0.02). Baseline TCR diversity was reported to be lower in newly diagnosed patients than in healthy donors and to be lower still in relapsed/refractory patients. Lower diversity was seen in patients whose nivolumab began less than 1 year after ASCT, and these patients were left out of later analyses so that immune reconstitution would not confound the results. Only a single clinical trial cohort was studied, and what caused the repertoire differences, possibly disease activity or prior therapy, remained undefined. Trial patients with a complete response had baseline diversity similar to that of newly diagnosed patients, while partial responders and progressors had significantly lower diversity.

This sample's time point label indicates: cycle 1 day 1 (C1D1), immediately before nivolumab initiation. Every trial patient had relapsed following autologous stem cell transplantation, and prior brentuximab vedotin exposure was what differed among cohorts A, B and C. The trial cohort included around 60 patients with relapsed/refractory classical Hodgkin lymphoma, and each patient had a best overall response of complete response, partial response or progressive disease. Single-agent nivolumab was administered to trial patients in the multi-cohort phase II CheckMate 205 trial. Best overall response was determined by an independent review committee according to the 2007 International Working Group response criteria. Trial PBMCs were collected just before the start of nivolumab (C1D1) and during therapy at cycle 2 day 1 and cycle 4 day 1. Peripheral blood was collected in 8 mL Vacutainer Cell Preparation Tubes, from which PBMCs were isolated by centrifugation and then cryopreserved.

The Qiagen DNeasy kit was used to extract genomic DNA both from unsorted PBMCs and from the negatively selected CD4+ and CD8+ fractions. TCR beta CDR3 regions were subjected to amplification by immunoSEQ multiplex PCR with primers that anneal to V and J segments. Amplification bias was minimized using a synthetic immune receptor repertoire, and residual bias was removed computationally after sequencing. As for the original processing: Custom Python scripts were used to quantify repertoire diversity as the Shannon entropy index. Unsorted, CD4+ and CD8+ repertoires were examined separately, except in combined analyses, for which CD4+ and CD8+ sequences were merged in silico. A clone counted as expanded when the clone's frequency after treatment rose at least 2-fold relative to C1D1, and clones undetected at baseline were given a pseudocount of 0.5. Clones with 0 or 1 copy at C1D1 were classified as singleton clones, and clones with 2 or more copies were classified as non-singleton clones. By matching protein sequences in sorted samples from the same patient, clones expanded in unsorted samples were annotated as CD4+, CD8+ or unknown. Wilcoxon tests on paired samples were used to test diversity changes from C1D1 to C4D1. TCRdb's version of the immuneACCESS table is confined to in-frame rearrangements and falls short of the full clone set. An unresolved V gene accounts for under half of the shortfall where checked; the remainder is of unknown origin. Clonal size and the V and J genes are those of that table, whereas D and trimming came from the DNA. Within this sample are roughly 13,000 clones, with more than 85% of them counted one time only. The ten top clones hold under 45% of the sample.

This sample comprised peripheral blood mononuclear cells (PBMCs), obtained at baseline. This TCR came from a human donor with classical Hodgkin lymphoma. The chain was built from TRBV6-5 and TRBJ2-1, with 8 bases aligning to TRBD1. The CDR3 region has the sequence CAVHRGTNEQFF. The bases are TGTGCCGTTCACAGGGGGACGAATGAGCAGTTCTTC.